Shown below are 22 T cell receptor beta chains from a single sample sequenced in a study of T cells in Graves' hyperthyroidism and ophthalmopathy. RNA transcripts served as the template for amplifying TCR beta CDR3 regions. TCR CDR3 underwent first-round RT-PCR with the HTBI primer set. A single record per CDR3 protein comes from TCRdb applying MiXCR to the multiplex PCR reads. This table has a few hundred thousand distinct CDR3 sequences, more than 12% appearing once. Input material: blood. All receptors come from a woman in her 30s with Graves' hyperthyroidism.

In its sample, this clonotype was seen many times. The DNA of the CDR3 is TGTGCCAGCTCACCATCTCCAGGTCCCTACGAGCAGTACTTC. This translates into CASSPSPGPYEQYF. The genes are TRBV18 and TRBJ2-7; D ambiguous. V gave up 2 bases and J gave up 2 bases, with 10 bases separating them. This CDR3 is 14 amino acids long. From germline, CDR1 is KGHSH and CDR2 LQKENI.

This clonotype was counted at least ten times. This chain's CDR3 is CVTGWTGPQFF. The CDR3 DNA is TGCGTCACCGGGTGGACTGGACCGCAGTTCTTC. This chain connects TRBV5-1 to TRBJ2-1, with D possibly matching TRBD2 (5 bases). CDR1 SGHRS and CDR2 YFSETQ come from the germline V gene. The CDR3 totals 11 residues.

The V and J genes are TRBV6-5 and TRBJ1-6, with TRBD1 matching over 9 bases. The CDR3 consists of 16 residues. The V gene's germline CDR1 is MNHEY and CDR2 SVGAGI. V gave up 0 bases and J gave up 3 bases; unmatched junction bases: 0. The CDR3 DNA sequence: TGTGCCAGCAGTTACTCGGACAGGGGCTATAATTCACCCCTCCACTTT. Protein: CASSYSDRGYNSPLHF.

V gene TRBV6-1 combines with J gene TRBJ2-3, with 9 bases lining up with TRBD1. Looked up from germline, CDR1 is MNHNS and CDR2 is SASEGT. V was clipped by 5 bases and J by 6 bases; unmatched bases: 6. This CDR3 spans 14 amino acids. CDR3 in amino acids: CASSPGQGRDTQYF. The CDR3 DNA follows: TGTGCCAGCAGTCCGGGACAGGGAAGGGATACGCAGTATTTT.

This clonotype was counted many times. V is TRBV24-1 and J is TRBJ2-1, with TRBD2 identical over 11 bases. The germline V gene has CDR1 KGHDR and CDR2 SFDVKD. The CDR3 sequence is 18 residues long. The V segment lost 4 bases and the J segment 5 bases; nucleotides outside the gene matches: 12. CDR3 sequence: CATSDIETSGIRDNEQFF. The CDR3 nucleotides are TGTGCCACCAGTGACATCGAGACTAGCGGGATACGTGACAATGAGCAGTTCTTC.

This clonotype has ten or more counts. The J gene is TRBJ2-7, the V gene TRBV2, with a weak D call TRBD2 (5 bases). V shed 4 bases and J shed 6 bases, with 16 bases lying between them. CDR1 SNHLY and CDR2 FYNNEI come from the germline V gene. This CDR3 comprises 14 residues. This CDR3 reads CASSGIRASSEQYF. Here the CDR3 DNA reads TGTGCCAGCAGTGGTATTAGGGCTAGCAGCGAGCAGTACTTC.

The chain links TRBV18 to TRBJ2-5, with 12 bases identical to TRBD2. The junction had 5 bases not matched to a gene; V was cut back by 5 bases and J by 1 base. The germline gives CDR1 KGHSH, CDR2 LQKENI. The CDR3 consists of 16 residues. In nucleotides, the CDR3 is TGTGCCAGCTCATCAAGACTAGCGGGGGCCCAAGAGACCCAGTACTTC. This sequence encodes CASSSRLAGAQETQYF.

This clonotype was observed a single time. A single base separates this from a much larger clone, so it may be a read error. The DNA for the CDR3 is TGTGCCAGCATTTTACAGGGGGACGAGCAGTACTTC. This encodes CASILQGDEQYF. The gene calls are TRBV12-3 or TRBV12-4 and TRBJ2-7, with 8 bases matching TRBD1. The CDR3 loop spans 12 amino acids.

The sample holds many counts of this clonotype. This chain uses TRBV6-1 with TRBJ1-5; 7 bases match TRBD1. Trimming took 5 bases from V and 7 from J; bases not matched to a gene: 8. The germline V gene has CDR1 MNHNS and CDR2 SASEGT. The CDR3 covers 14 residues. CDR3 coding DNA: TGTGCCAGCAGTAGGACAGGTGTAAGGCAGCCCCAGCATTTT. Amino acids: CASSRTGVRQPQHF.

This clonotype was counted many times. The CDR3 protein is CASSSRQGGYEQYF. As DNA, the CDR3 is TGTGCCAGCAGCTCACGACAGGGGGGATACGAGCAGTACTTC. The genes are TRBV11-2 and TRBJ2-7; TRBD1 aligns across 9 bases. V shed 4 bases and J 4 bases; nucleotides not matched to a gene: 5. Germline loops: CDR1 SGHAT, CDR2 FQNNGV. The CDR3 contains 14 residues.

In this sample, this clonotype turned up many times. The gene calls are TRBV28 and TRBJ2-1; D not certain. The V gene lost 1 base and the J gene lost 2 bases, with 9 bases spanning the gap. The CDR3 is 15 amino acids. Germline V gives CDR1 MDHEN, CDR2 SYDVKM. CDR3 DNA: TGTGCCAGCAGTTTATTAAGGGTAACCTACAATGAGCAGTTCTTC. This translates into CASSLLRVTYNEQFF.

The table lists this clonotype with a few counts. J is TRBJ2-3 and V is TRBV19; 7 bases are shared with TRBD1. CDR1 is LNHDA and CDR2 is SQIVND in the germline V gene (reference sequence). The CDR3 length is 14 residues. J gave up 3 bases and V 4 bases, and 4 bases lay outside the gene matches. CDR3 protein: CASSKGTETDTQYF. The CDR3 region has the DNA TGTGCCAGTAGTAAGGGGACAGAGACAGATACGCAGTATTTT.

The chain employs TRBV24-1 and TRBJ2-3; weak D call: TRBD1 (6 bases). The germline gives CDR1 KGHDR, CDR2 SFDVKD. V was pared by 1 base and J by 2 bases, with 12 bases between. The CDR3 contains 16 residues. CDR3 loop: CATSDFGTSDTDTQYF. The DNA for the CDR3 is TGTGCCACCAGTGATTTTGGGACAAGTGACACAGATACGCAGTATTTT.

Many counts were recorded for this clonotype. V is TRBV20-1 and J is TRBJ2-7; 7 bases match TRBD2. Germline V CDR1 and CDR2: DFQATT, SNEGSKA (reference sequence). CDR3 size: 14 residues. J lost 5 bases, V lost 1 base, and 8 bases had no gene match. CDR3 DNA sequence: TGCAGTGCTAGAGTTCCAGCGGGAATGAACGAGCAGTACTTC. Translation: CSARVPAGMNEQYF.

The rearrangement joins TRBV5-6 to TRBJ1-1; no clear D gene. CDR3 length equals 15 residues. The ends were cut back, 4 bases at V and 1 base at J, with 14 bases in the middle. Germline lookup yields CDR1 SGHDT and CDR2 YYEEEE. The CDR3 here is CASSPATRRNTEAFF. The CDR3 DNA follows: TGTGCCAGCAGCCCCGCGACACGGAGGAACACTGAAGCTTTCTTT.

This clonotype was detected ten times or more. The chain couples TRBV12-3 or TRBV12-4 to TRBJ2-5, with a weak D call TRBD1 (5 bases). The CDR3 contains 15 residues. The V end lost 2 bases, the J end lost 1 base, and 11 bases lay between the germline ends. CDR3 loop: CASSLSWQGQETQYF. The CDR3 DNA sequence: TGTGCCAGCAGTTTAAGCTGGCAGGGCCAAGAGACCCAGTACTTC.

The rearrangement joins TRBV28 to TRBJ1-1; no definite D call. V was pared by 7 bases and J by 4 bases, with 10 bases between. CDR1 is MDHEN and CDR2 is SYDVKM in the germline V gene. CDR3 length: 12 residues. CDR3 bases: TGTGCCAGCATAATGGTAGGCACTGAAGCTTTCTTT. This encodes CASIMVGTEAFF. The full variable domain, with the rest looked up from reference TRBV28 and TRBJ1-1, is DVKVTQSSRYLVKRTGEKVFLECVQDMDHENMFWYRQDPGLGLRLIYFSYDVKMKEKGDIPEGYSVSREKKERFSLILESASTNQTSMYLCASIMVGTEAFFGQGTRLTVV.

This clonotype was detected a few times. CDR3 in amino acids: CASTLYANEKLFF. The CDR3 DNA is TGTGCCAGCACCCTTTATGCGAATGAAAAACTGTTTTTT. V gene TRBV28 combines with J gene TRBJ1-4, with D unclear. Trimming took 7 bases from V and 5 from J, leaving 11 bases between them. This CDR3 contains 13 residues. Germline CDR1 reads MDHEN; CDR2 reads SYDVKM.

Relative to its sample, this clonotype is medium-sized (0.01 to 0.1%). V usage is TRBV24-1 and J usage is TRBJ2-5; TRBD2 aligns across 8 bases. The J segment lost 1 base and the V segment lost 3 bases, leaving 9 bases of the junction unmatched. This CDR3 is built from 17 residues. Germline V gene lookup returns CDR1 KGHDR and CDR2 SFDVKD. The CDR3: CATSDTSSGPLQETQYF. The CDR3 nucleotides are TGTGCCACCAGTGATACATCTAGCGGGCCTCTCCAAGAGACCCAGTACTTC.

This clonotype occurred many times. The chain joins TRBV30 to TRBJ2-7, with D uncertain. Trimming left V 5 bases short and J 2 bases short, with 10 bases between. Germline V lookup: CDR1 GTSNPN, CDR2 SVGIG (reference sequence). The CDR3 is made up of 12 amino acids. Here the CDR3 DNA reads TGTGCCTGGGCGGTGGTTGCCTACGAGCAGTACTTC. This encodes CAWAVVAYEQYF.

The chain recombines TRBV20-1 with TRBJ2-1, with D hard to call. V dropped 6 bases and J dropped 9 bases, with 9 bases sitting between them. The CDR3 contains 10 residues. CDR1 is DFQATT and CDR2 is SNEGSKA in the germline V gene (reference sequence). CDR3 in amino acids: CSADFVEQFF. Here the CDR3 DNA reads TGCAGTGCCGACTTCGTTGAGCAGTTCTTC.

The chain has TRBV3-1 and TRBJ1-6; TRBD1 is a possible D gene (6 bases). This CDR3 comprises 14 residues. The V end was cut by 0 bases, the J end by 7 bases, with 7 bases between. Germline V gene data show CDR1 as LGHDT and CDR2 as YNNKEL (reference sequence). The DNA for the CDR3 is TGTGCCAGCAGCCAAGACACAGGGAATTCACCCCTCCACTTT. Translated, it gives CASSQDTGNSPLHF. The whole variable domain, remainder taken from reference TRBV3-1 and TRBJ1-6, is DTAVSQTPKYLVTQMGNDKSIKCEQNLGHDTMYWYKQDSKKFLKIMFSYNNKELIINETVPNRFSPKSPDKAHLNLHINSLELGDSAVYFCASSQDTGNSPLHFGNGTRLTVT.